The 13 T cell receptor beta chains given below trace back to one sample, sequenced in a study of cytomegalovirus exposure and HLA in healthy donors (TCRdb year 2017). To prepare the library, the immunoSEQ multiplex PCR assay was applied. For the multiplex PCR, a mixture combining 60 forward primers for TCR Vbeta segments and 13 reverse primers for TCR Jbeta segments was used. The source is immuneACCESS, and TCRdb retained only in-frame sequences with V and J called. Part of the clones is not carried over; for the studies checked, unresolved V genes explain less than half of this, and the remainder is unexplained. This sample is represented by under 150,000 clones; 70% to 85% of them were singletons. Around 2.5% of the sample is held by the ten biggest clonotypes. Specimen: PBMCs. All receptors come from a boy under 10 years old in good health and CMV-seronegative.

The chain carries TRBV2 and TRBJ2-1; 7 positions agree with TRBD2. Germline assignment: CDR1 SNHLY and CDR2 FYNNEI. The CDR3 runs 13 residues. V lost 7 bases, J lost 7 bases, and 7 bases stayed unmatched. CDR3 loop: CASKGLGGNEQFF. The CDR3 region has the DNA TGTGCCAGCAAGGGCCTGGGGGGGAATGAGCAGTTCTTC.

The chain employs TRBV5-1 and TRBJ2-7; tentatively, D is TRBD1 (5 bases). Germline CDR1 reads SGHRS; CDR2 reads YFSETQ. This CDR3 is built from 15 residues. V lost 2 bases, J lost 1 base, and 13 bases lay in between. The CDR3 DNA reads TGCGCCAGCAGCTTTGGACCCCCAGGGTCCTACGAGCAGTACTTC. Its translation is CASSFGPPGSYEQYF.

The chain uses TRBV9 and TRBJ2-3; D may be TRBD2 (6 bases). Trimming stripped 5 bases from V and 3 bases from J, with 10 bases between. CDR3 length: 13 amino acids. In germline, CDR1 is SGDLS, CDR2 YYNGEE. CDR3 amino acids: CASRRGRTDTQYF. The CDR3 bases are TGTGCCAGCAGACGGGGGAGGACAGATACGCAGTATTTT.

V is TRBV9 and J is TRBJ2-3; 8 bases are shared with TRBD2. V gave up 0 bases and J gave up 5 bases; unmatched junction bases: 5. The CDR3 covers 15 residues. Germline assignment: CDR1 SGDLS and CDR2 YYNGEE. CDR3 sequence reads: CASSVGREEGDTQYF. For the CDR3, the DNA is TGTGCCAGCAGCGTAGGGCGGGAGGAGGGAGATACGCAGTATTTT.

CDR3 sequence reads: CASSSGRVPPQPQHF. Here the CDR3 DNA reads TGTGCCAGCAGCTCGGGCAGGGTCCCACCCCAGCCCCAGCATTTT. V is TRBV7-8 and J is TRBJ1-5, with D perhaps TRBD1 (5 bases). The CDR3 has 15 residues. V lost 4 bases, J lost 7 bases, and 17 bases lay in between. Germline V gives CDR1 SGHVS, CDR2 FQNEAQ.

This chain connects TRBV18 to TRBJ1-6; 7 nucleotides line up with TRBD1. V lost 4 bases, J lost 3 bases, and 3 bases stayed unmatched. The CDR3 sequence is 15 residues long. Germline loops: CDR1 KGHSH, CDR2 LQKENI. The CDR3 sequence is CASSLGQLYNSPLHF. CDR3 nucleotides: TGTGCCAGCTCACTGGGACAGCTCTATAATTCACCCCTCCACTTT.

V gene TRBV15 combines with J gene TRBJ1-2; 7 positions match TRBD1. CDR3 size: 16 residues. Germline values: CDR1 LNHNV, CDR2 YYDKDF (reference sequence). The V gene end was trimmed by 3 bases and the J gene end by 6 bases; junction bases not matched to a gene: 13. CDR3 DNA sequence: TGTGCCACCAGCAGTGCCGATTGGGACAGTCAAGATGGCTACACCTTC. Amino acid sequence: CATSSADWDSQDGYTF.

The DNA for the CDR3 is TGTGCCAGCAGTCGATGGGGGGACACTGAAGCTTTCTTT. It encodes CASSRWGDTEAFF. This rearrangement joins TRBV7-3 to TRBJ1-1, with D maybe TRBD1 (5 bases). The CDR3 sequence is 13 residues long. Germline CDR1 reads SGHTA; CDR2 reads FQGTGA. Trimming took 6 bases from V and 3 from J, leaving 11 bases between them.

This clone was observed a single time. CDR3 sequence (DNA): TGTGCCAGCTCACAGGGCCTCTCCTACGAGCAGTACGTC. Its translation is CASSQGLSYEQYV. The chain is built from TRBV6-1 and TRBJ2-7; D might be TRBD1 (6 bases). V was cut by 8 bases and J by 0 bases, with 11 bases left in between. The CDR3 is 13 amino acids. Germline V gene data show CDR1 as MNHNS and CDR2 as SASEGT.

This rearrangement joins TRBV6-4 to TRBJ2-2; D gene unclear. Germline CDR1 and CDR2: MRHNA and SNTAGT. The V and J ends lost 2 bases and 1 base respectively, with 5 bases between them. The CDR3 runs to 14 residues. DNA for the CDR3: TGTGCCAGCAGTGACAACTGGAACACCGGGGAGCTGTTTTTT. Translated: CASSDNWNTGELFF.

This clone was detected a few times. This chain uses TRBV6-4 with TRBJ1-1; no reliable D call. This CDR3 has 13 residues. The V and J ends lost 2 bases and 4 bases respectively, with 8 bases between them. The germline gives CDR1 MRHNA, CDR2 SNTAGT. DNA for the CDR3: TGTGCCAGCAGTGACCGGGATTCCACTGAAGCTTTCTTT. Its translation is CASSDRDSTEAFF.

The chain uses TRBV10-3 and TRBJ1-1, with no clear D. With 7 bases removed from V and 1 base from J, the gap between germline ends came to 13 bases. CDR3 length equals 14 residues. Germline-derived CDR1 and CDR2 are ENHRY and SYGVKD. CDR3 coding DNA: TGTGCCATCACCCCTACAGAACCGAACACTGAAGCTTTCTTT. It specifies CAITPTEPNTEAFF.

This sequence joins TRBV11-3 and TRBJ1-1; D is perhaps TRBD1 (5 bases). Germline loops: CDR1 SGHNT, CDR2 YENEEA. CDR3 size: 14 residues. Trimming cost V 5 bases and J 4 bases, with 14 bases left between them. In nucleotides, the CDR3 is TGTGCCAGCAGCATCGGGGGGGAAGGCACTGAAGCTTTCTTT. Amino acid sequence: CASSIGGEGTEAFF. Looking up the rest from reference TRBV11-3 and TRBJ1-1 gives the full variable domain: EAGVVQSPRYKIIEKKQPVAFWCNPISGHNTLYWYLQNLGQGPELLIRYENEEAVDDSQLPKDRFSAERLKGVDSTLKIQPAELGDSAVYLCASSIGGEGTEAFFGQGTRLTVV.